One and the same sample provided the 3 T cell receptor beta chains below, sequenced in a study of T cell responses to AZD1222 COVID-19 vaccine. TCRdb's copy holds only in-frame clones and misses some; the assay was immunoSEQ multiplex PCR. Of approximately 150,000 clones in the sample, around 94% were seen once. The sequences come from peripheral blood, collected on day 0 of AZD1222 vaccination. These receptors were collected from an adult in good health.

This clone was seen a handful of times. This chain connects TRBV30 to TRBJ1-4; D call uncertain. The CDR3 loop spans 17 amino acids. Germline-derived CDR1 and CDR2 are GTSNPN and SVGIG (reference sequence). V shed 0 bases and J shed 6 bases, with 20 bases lying between them. CDR3 residues: CAWSVMETWKQDEKLFF. CDR3 sequence (DNA): TGTGCCTGGAGTGTTATGGAGACCTGGAAACAAGATGAAAAACTGTTTTTT.

The chain carries TRBV19 and TRBJ1-5, with unresolved D. Trimming took off 6 bases at V and 3 bases at J, with 9 bases between the two ends. The CDR3 is made up of 13 amino acids. Germline-derived CDR1 and CDR2 are LNHDA and SQIVND (reference sequence). Written as DNA, the CDR3 is TGTGCCAGTAGCCCAGTAGTCAATCAGCCCCAGCATTTT. It encodes CASSPVVNQPQHF.

J is TRBJ1-1 and V is TRBV6-5; no definite D call. V was clipped by 6 bases and J by 4 bases, with 12 bases between them. The CDR3 covers 13 residues. CDR1 is MNHEY, CDR2 SVGAGI, per germline. Here the CDR3 reads CASRAGRVTEAFF. In nucleotides, the CDR3 is TGTGCCAGCAGAGCAGGTCGGGTCACTGAAGCTTTCTTT.